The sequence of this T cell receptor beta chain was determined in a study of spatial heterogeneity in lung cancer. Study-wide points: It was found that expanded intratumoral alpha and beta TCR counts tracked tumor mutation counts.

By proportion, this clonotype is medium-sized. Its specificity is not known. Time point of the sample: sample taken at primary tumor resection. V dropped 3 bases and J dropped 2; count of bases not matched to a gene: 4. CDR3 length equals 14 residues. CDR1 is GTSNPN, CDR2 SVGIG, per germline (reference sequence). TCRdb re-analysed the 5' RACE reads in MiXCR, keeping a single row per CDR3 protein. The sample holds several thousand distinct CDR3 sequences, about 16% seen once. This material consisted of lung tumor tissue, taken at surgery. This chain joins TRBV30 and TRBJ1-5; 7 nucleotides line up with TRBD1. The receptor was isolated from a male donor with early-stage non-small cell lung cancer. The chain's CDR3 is CAWSGQGGNQPQHF. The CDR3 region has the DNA TGTGCCTGGAGCGGGCAGGGGGGCAATCAGCCCCAGCATTTT. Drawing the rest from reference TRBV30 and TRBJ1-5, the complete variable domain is SQTIHQWPATLVQPVGSPLSLECTVEGTSNPNLYWYRQAAGRGLQLLFYSVGIGQISSEVPQNLSASRPQDRQFILSSKKLLLSDSGFYLCAWSGQGGNQPQHFGDGTRLSIL.